This T cell receptor (beta chain) was recorded in a study of cytomegalovirus exposure and HLA in healthy donors. The length of the CDR3 is 18 residues. The V end lost 1 base, the J end lost 3 bases, and 20 bases lay between the germline ends. In germline, CDR1 is SGHRS, CDR2 YFSETQ. 60 Vbeta and 13 Jbeta primers were used in PCR. Data came from immunoSEQ multiplex PCR; TCRdb stores just in-frame clones and leaves some out. The data contain about 130,000 clones, 82% of them singletons. The chain combines TRBV5-1 with TRBJ2-1; D might be TRBD2 (7 bases). The sequenced sample was PBMCs. This TCR came from a male donor in good health and CMV-seropositive. CDR3 bases: TGCGCCAGCAGCTTGACCCTTGGGGGGAGGGGGGACTACAATGAGCAGTTCTTC. This translates into CASSLTLGGRGDYNEQFF.